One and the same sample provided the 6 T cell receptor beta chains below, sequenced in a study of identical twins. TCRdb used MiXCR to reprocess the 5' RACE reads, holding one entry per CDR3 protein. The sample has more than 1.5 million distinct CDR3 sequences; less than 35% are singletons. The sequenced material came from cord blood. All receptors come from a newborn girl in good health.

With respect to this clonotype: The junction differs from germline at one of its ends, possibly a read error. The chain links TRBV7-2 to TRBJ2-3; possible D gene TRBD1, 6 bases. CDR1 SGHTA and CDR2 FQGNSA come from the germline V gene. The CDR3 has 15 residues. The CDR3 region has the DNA TGTGCCAGCAGCTTAAGAGCAGGGGTCACAGGTACGCAGTATTTT. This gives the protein CASSLRAGVTGTQYF.

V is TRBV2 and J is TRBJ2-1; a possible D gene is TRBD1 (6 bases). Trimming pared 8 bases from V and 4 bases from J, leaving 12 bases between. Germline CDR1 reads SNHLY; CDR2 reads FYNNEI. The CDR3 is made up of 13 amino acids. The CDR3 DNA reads TGTGCCAGCCTACAGGGCCAATACAATGAGCAGTTCTTC. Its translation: CASLQGQYNEQFF.

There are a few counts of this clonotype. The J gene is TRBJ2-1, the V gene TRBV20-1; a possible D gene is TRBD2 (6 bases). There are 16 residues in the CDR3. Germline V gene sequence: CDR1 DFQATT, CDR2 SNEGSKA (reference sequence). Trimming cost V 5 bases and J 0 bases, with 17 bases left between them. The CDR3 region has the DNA TGCAGTGCTCTAAAGACTAGGACAAGCTCCTACAATGAGCAGTTCTTC. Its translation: CSALKTRTSSYNEQFF.

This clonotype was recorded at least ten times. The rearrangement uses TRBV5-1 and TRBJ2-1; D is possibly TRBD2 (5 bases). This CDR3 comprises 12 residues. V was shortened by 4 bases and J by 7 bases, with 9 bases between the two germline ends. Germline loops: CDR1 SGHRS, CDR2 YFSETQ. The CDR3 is CASSEGANEQFF. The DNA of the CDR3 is TGCGCCAGCAGCGAGGGAGCGAATGAGCAGTTCTTC.

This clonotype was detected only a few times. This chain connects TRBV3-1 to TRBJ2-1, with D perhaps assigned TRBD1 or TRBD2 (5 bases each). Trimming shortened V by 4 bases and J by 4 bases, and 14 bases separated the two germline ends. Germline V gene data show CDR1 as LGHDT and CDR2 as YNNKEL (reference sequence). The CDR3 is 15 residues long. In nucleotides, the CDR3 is TGTGCCAGCAGCCCCCGGGACCAACCGTACAATGAGCAGTTCTTC. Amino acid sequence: CASSPRDQPYNEQFF.

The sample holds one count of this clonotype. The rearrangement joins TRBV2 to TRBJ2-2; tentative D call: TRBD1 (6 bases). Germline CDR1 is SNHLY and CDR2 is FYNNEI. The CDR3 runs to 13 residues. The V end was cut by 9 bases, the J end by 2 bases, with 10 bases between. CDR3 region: CASPGHNTGELFF. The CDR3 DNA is TGTGCCAGTCCGGGACATAACACCGGGGAGCTGTTTTTT.